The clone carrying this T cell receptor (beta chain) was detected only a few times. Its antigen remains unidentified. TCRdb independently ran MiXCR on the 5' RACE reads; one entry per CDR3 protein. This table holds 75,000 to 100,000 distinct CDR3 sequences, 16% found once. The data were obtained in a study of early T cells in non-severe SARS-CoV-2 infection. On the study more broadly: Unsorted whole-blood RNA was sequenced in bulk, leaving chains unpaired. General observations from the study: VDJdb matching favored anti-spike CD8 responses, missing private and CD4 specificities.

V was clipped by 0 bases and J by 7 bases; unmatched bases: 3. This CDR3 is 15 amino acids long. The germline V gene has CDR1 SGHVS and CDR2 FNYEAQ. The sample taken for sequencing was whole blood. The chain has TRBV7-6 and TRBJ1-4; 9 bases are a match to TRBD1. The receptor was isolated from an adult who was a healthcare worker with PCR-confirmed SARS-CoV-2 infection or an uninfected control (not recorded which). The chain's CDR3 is CASSLAGTGSEKLFF. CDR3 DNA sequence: TGTGCCAGCAGCTTAGCCGGGACAGGGTCTGAAAAACTGTTTTTT.